These 14 T cell receptor beta chains were all obtained from the same sample, sequenced in a study of human T cells and chemical hapten exposure. Time point in this sample: patch test 2, 6 weeks after DPC sensitization. Indicated treatment: therapeutic diphenylcyclopropenone sensitization with weekly scalp DPC. TCRdb processed the RACE reads anew with MiXCR; each CDR3 protein has one entry. The sample carries about 110,000 distinct CDR3 sequences, more than 7% recorded once. The material was whole blood, obtained in connection with sensitization to the hapten diphenylcyclopropenone (DPC). Receptor source: a woman aged 40 to 50 with alopecia areata. Some clones in this sample may be carry-over from other donors' samples.

The rearrangement links TRBV5-5 to TRBJ1-2, with 7 positions matching TRBD1. The germline V gene has CDR1 SGHKS and CDR2 YYEKEE (reference sequence). V shed 4 bases and J 5 bases; nucleotides not matched to a gene: 14. The CDR3 has 16 residues. The CDR3 coding sequence is TGTGCCAGCAGCCTGAGTCCCCCGACAGGGATTTATGGCTACACCTTC. Translating gives CASSLSPPTGIYGYTF.

This clonotype was found a few times. V gene TRBV5-4 combines with J gene TRBJ2-5, with TRBD2 matching 11 bases. Germline CDR1 is SGHNT and CDR2 is YYREEE (reference sequence). Trimming at V came to 3 bases and at J to 2 bases, leaving 6 bases not matched to a gene. The CDR3 extends over 16 amino acids. The CDR3 coding sequence is TGTGCCAGCAGCTCCGCGACTAGCGGGGAACAAGAGACCCAGTACTTC. Its translation is CASSSATSGEQETQYF.

This clonotype was seen only a few times. V and J are TRBV30 and TRBJ2-7; D is perhaps TRBD2 (5 bases). The CDR3 is 12 residues long. Germline V gene lookup returns CDR1 GTSNPN and CDR2 SVGIG (reference sequence). Between the trimmed V and J ends, which lost 2 bases and 5 bases, there was a span of 10 bases. CDR3 bases: TGTGCCTGGAGTCTGGCCGGGGACGAGCAGTACTTC. Translated: CAWSLAGDEQYF. The variable domain in full, completed from reference TRBV30 and TRBJ2-7, reads SQTIHQWPATLVQPVGSPLSLECTVEGTSNPNLYWYRQAAGRGLQLLFYSVGIGQISSEVPQNLSASRPQDRQFILSSKKLLLSDSGFYLCAWSLAGDEQYFGPGTRLTVT.

Of note for this clonotype: One junction end disagrees with the germline gene, perhaps due to a read error. The genes are TRBV28 and TRBJ1-6, with D uncertain. The V gene's germline CDR1 is MDHEN and CDR2 SYDVKM. The CDR3 extends over 14 amino acids. CDR3 coding DNA: TGTGCCAGCAGTTTAGGGCAGGCCGAATCACCCCTCCGCTTT. This codes for CASSLGQAESPLRF.

This clonotype occurred many times. The chain joins TRBV6-5 to TRBJ1-3; D may be TRBD1 (5 bases). Germline V CDR1 and CDR2: MNHEY, SVGAGI. This CDR3 is 16 amino acids long. V was clipped by 5 bases and J by 0 bases, with 14 bases between them. The CDR3 DNA sequence: TGTGCCAGCAGTACACCCGGGACCCTCTCTGGAAACACCATATATTTT. Amino acids: CASSTPGTLSGNTIYF.

In its sample, this clonotype was seen many times. The CDR3 DNA sequence: TGTGCCAGCAGCTTAGCGGATCCAGGGGGCGGTTACGAGCAGTACTTC. It translates to CASSLADPGGGYEQYF. This chain links TRBV7-6 with TRBJ2-7, with 8 positions matching TRBD1. After removal of 0 bases from V and 4 bases from J, the junction contained 8 bases not matched to a gene. Germline loops: CDR1 SGHVS, CDR2 FNYEAQ. This CDR3 is 16 amino acids long.

This clonotype was seen a few times. This chain links TRBV6-6 with TRBJ2-7; 8 bases are shared with TRBD1. Germline loops: CDR1 MNHNY, CDR2 SVGAGI (reference sequence). This CDR3 is built from 13 residues. V trimming: 10 bases; J trimming: 2 bases; junction bases outside the gene matches: 7. The CDR3 DNA follows: TGTGCCACCGACAGGGGCCAGCCCTACGAGCAGTACTTC. This translates into CATDRGQPYEQYF.

This clonotype came up many times. The gene calls are TRBV27 and TRBJ2-1; 8 bases line up with TRBD1. The V gene's germline CDR1 is MNHEY and CDR2 SMNVEV (reference sequence). The CDR3 loop spans 11 amino acids. Germline trimming cut 5 bases from V and 12 bases from J; bases unmatched to any gene: 3. CDR3 nucleotide sequence: TGTGCCAGCAGTCGGGGGACAGGGCAGTTCTTC. It is translated as CASSRGTGQFF.

This clonotype is medium-sized (0.01 to 0.1%) by share. J is TRBJ2-1 and V is TRBV4-3; possible D gene TRBD2, 7 bases. This CDR3 has 16 residues. Trimming removed 0 bases at V and 4 bases at J, with 13 bases between. Germline CDR1 and CDR2: LGHNA and YSLEER. CDR3 sequence: CASSQDPGGGYNEQFF. CDR3 nucleotides: TGCGCCAGCAGCCAAGATCCGGGGGGCGGTTACAATGAGCAGTTCTTC.

There are a few counts of this clonotype. The chain couples TRBV6-2 or TRBV6-3 to TRBJ1-2; possible D gene TRBD1, 5 bases. Germline V gives CDR1 MNHEY, CDR2 SVGEGT. Trimming pared 1 base from V and 8 bases from J, leaving 14 bases between. The CDR3 sequence is 14 residues long. The CDR3 here is CASSYFPGGGGYTF. DNA of the CDR3: TGTGCCAGCAGTTACTTCCCCGGGGGAGGCGGCTACACCTTC.

In regard to this clonotype: One junction end disagrees with the germline gene, perhaps due to a read error. The J gene is TRBJ2-3, the V gene TRBV20-1; D tentatively reads TRBD1 or TRBD2 (5 bases each). The CDR3 extends over 14 amino acids. Germline lookup yields CDR1 DFQATT and CDR2 SNEGSKA (reference sequence). CDR3 nucleotide sequence: TGCAGTGCAAGAGAGGGGCCCAGCACAGATACGCAGTATTTT. Translating it yields CSAREGPSTDTQYF.

This chain links TRBV13 with TRBJ2-7, with D tentatively TRBD1 (6 bases). The germline gives CDR1 PRHDT, CDR2 FYEKMQ (reference sequence). The CDR3 has 12 residues. V shed 6 bases and J shed 3 bases, with 9 bases lying between them. CDR3 loop: CASRGDNYEQYF. CDR3 nucleotides: TGTGCCAGCAGGGGGGACAACTACGAGCAGTACTTC.

V gene TRBV20-1 combines with J gene TRBJ1-1; a weak D match, TRBD1 (6 bases). Trimming removed 2 bases from V and 10 bases from J, with 26 bases in between. CDR3 length equals 16 residues. The germline V gene encodes CDR1 DFQATT and CDR2 SNEGSKA (reference sequence). CDR3: CSARPGQLDWRSRAFF. In DNA, the CDR3 is TGCAGTGCTAGACCGGGACAATTGGACTGGAGATCTCGAGCTTTCTTT.

In its sample, this clonotype was seen many times. This sequence joins TRBV5-1 and TRBJ2-1, with TRBD1 matching 8 bases. Germline CDR1 SGHRS, CDR2 YFSETQ. V lost 4 bases to trimming and J lost 1 base; unmatched junction nucleotides: 16. CDR3 length: 19 residues. CDR3 sequence reads: CASSPYYTTGGSSYNEQFF. The CDR3 DNA reads as TGCGCCAGCAGCCCCTACTATACTACAGGGGGGTCGTCCTACAATGAGCAGTTCTTC.